Shown below are 26 T cell receptor beta chains from a single sample sequenced in a study of cytomegalovirus exposure and HLA in healthy donors. Primers included in the PCR were 60 Vbeta and 13 Jbeta primers. Using immunoSEQ multiplex PCR, the repertoire was profiled, and TCRdb retains in-frame clones only, with some absent. The sample contains about 150,000 clones, approximately 84% of which appear only once. Sequenced: PBMCs. The source of these receptors is a woman aged 45-65 years in good health and CMV-seropositive.

This clone was counted only a few times. V is TRBV27 and J is TRBJ1-2, with 10 bases aligning to TRBD1. CDR1 is MNHEY, CDR2 SMNVEV, per germline (reference sequence). The CDR3 runs to 15 residues. J was trimmed by 5 bases and V by 8 bases; bases with no gene match: 11. CDR3 bases: TGTGCCAGCGTACGGCGACAGGGGGCAGGATATGGCTACACCTTC. It translates to CASVRRQGAGYGYTF.

The chain carries TRBV11-3 and TRBJ2-7; 13 positions match TRBD2. V trimming: 0 bases; J trimming: 5 bases; junction bases outside the gene matches: 10. CDR1 and CDR2 from the germline V gene are SGHNT and YENEEA. There are 18 residues in the CDR3. The CDR3 DNA is TGTGCCAGCAGCTTAGACACCCTGGGACTAGCGGGGCCCCACGAGCAGTACTTC. This gives the protein CASSLDTLGLAGPHEQYF.

The rearrangement uses TRBV27 and TRBJ1-4; 9 positions match TRBD1. With 5 bases clipped from V and 10 bases from J, the junction kept 5 bases outside the gene matches. This CDR3 contains 13 residues. Per the germline V gene, CDR1 is MNHEY and CDR2 is SMNVEV (reference sequence). CDR3 loop: CASSPQQGAKLFF. In DNA form, the CDR3 reads TGTGCCAGCAGTCCACAACAGGGGGCAAAACTGTTTTTT.

The gene calls are TRBV7-2 and TRBJ2-3; 8 nucleotides align to TRBD2. Germline loops: CDR1 SGHTA, CDR2 FQGNSA. J gave up 1 base and V 4 bases, and 7 bases lay outside the gene matches. This CDR3 has 16 amino acids. CDR3 amino acids: CASSSRLATGTDTQYF. The CDR3 coding sequence is TGTGCCAGCAGCTCGAGACTAGCGACGGGCACAGATACGCAGTATTTT.

CDR3 nucleotide sequence: TGTGCCATCAGTGAGGACCCCAGGGGCGGCTACACCTTC. The encoded protein is CAISEDPRGGYTF. The rearrangement uses TRBV10-3 and TRBJ1-2, with D perhaps TRBD1 (6 bases). This CDR3 region has 13 residues. V lost 2 bases to trimming and J lost 8 bases, with 12 bases between them. Germline V gene data show CDR1 as ENHRY and CDR2 as SYGVKD.

The rearrangement joins TRBV7-2 to TRBJ2-3; perhaps TRBD2 as D (5 bases). This CDR3 comprises 13 residues. Germline lookup yields CDR1 SGHTA and CDR2 FQGNSA. Trimming took 6 bases from V and 6 from J, leaving 13 bases between them. The CDR3 sequence: CASSFSGGDTQYF. CDR3 in DNA: TGTGCCAGCAGTTTCAGCGGTGGGGATACGCAGTATTTT. The full variable domain, its missing parts supplied by reference TRBV7-2 and TRBJ2-3, is GAGVSQSPSNKVTEKGKDVELRCDPISGHTALYWYRQSLGQGLEFLIYFQGNSAPDKSGLPSDRFSAERTGGSVSTLTIQRTQQEDSAVYLCASSFSGGDTQYFGPGTRLTVL.

This clone has more than one count but fewer than ten. This chain joins TRBV29-1 and TRBJ1-1; D is unclear. Germline V gene lookup returns CDR1 SQVTM and CDR2 ANQGSEA. The CDR3 has 13 amino acids. Trimming took off 3 bases at V and 3 bases at J, with 11 bases between the two ends. Written as DNA, the CDR3 is TGCAGCGTTGACCCCACCAGGTACACTGAAGCTTTCTTT. Its translation is CSVDPTRYTEAFF.

Details on this clone: The junction does not match germline at one end; this may be a read error. The CDR3 loop reads CASSPQTSSDTQYF. DNA for the CDR3: TGTGCTAGCAGCCCACAGACTAGCTCAGATACGCAGTATTTT. The gene calls are TRBV7-7 and TRBJ2-3, with 7 bases lining up with TRBD2. Germline-derived CDR1 and CDR2 are SSHAT and FNYEAQ (reference sequence). The CDR3 has 14 residues. Using reference TRBV7-7 and TRBJ2-3 for the parts outside the CDR3, the full variable domain is GAGVSQSPRYKVTKRGQDVTLRCDPISSHATLYWYQQALGQGPEFLTYFNYEAQPDKSGLPSDRFSAERPEGSISTLTIQRTEQRDSAMYRCASSPQTSSDTQYFGPGTRLTVL.

The rearrangement uses TRBV13 and TRBJ2-1; TRBD1 aligns across 7 bases. The germline CDR1 and CDR2 sequences are PRHDT and FYEKMQ (reference sequence). Trimming removed 5 bases from V and 1 base from J; junction bases left unmatched: 5. The CDR3 covers 15 residues. Here the CDR3 reads CASSERTGSYNEQFF. CDR3 in DNA: TGTGCCAGCAGCGAAAGGACAGGTTCCTACAATGAGCAGTTCTTC.

The chain recombines TRBV5-1 with TRBJ1-2, with 7 positions matching TRBD1. V lost 0 bases, J lost 3 bases, and 5 bases stayed unmatched. The CDR3 extends over 15 amino acids. In germline, CDR1 is SGHRS, CDR2 YFSETQ. The CDR3 DNA is TGCGCCAGCAGCTTGGTCCAGGGGGAGGACTATGGCTACACCTTC. Its translation is CASSLVQGEDYGYTF.

J is TRBJ2-7 and V is TRBV11-2; perhaps TRBD2 as D (6 bases). The germline V and J ends were trimmed by 1 base and 1 base, with 11 bases remaining between them. This CDR3 has 15 amino acids. The germline V gene encodes CDR1 SGHAT and CDR2 FQNNGV. The CDR3 loop reads CASSLGRGGSYEQYF. DNA of the CDR3: TGTGCCAGCAGCTTAGGTCGGGGAGGATCCTACGAGCAGTACTTC.

V gene TRBV12-5 combines with J gene TRBJ2-3; 9 nucleotides align to TRBD2. The CDR3 contains 15 residues. In germline, CDR1 is LGHNT, CDR2 FRNRAP. Trimming took 4 bases from V and 1 from J; bases not matched to a gene: 3. CDR3: CASGSLAGGTDTQYF. The DNA for the CDR3 is TGTGCTAGTGGTTCATTAGCGGGGGGCACAGATACGCAGTATTTT.

This chain joins TRBV30 and TRBJ2-7; TRBD1 matches 8 bases. The V gene's germline CDR1 is GTSNPN and CDR2 SVGIG (reference sequence). The junction had 3 bases not matched to a gene; V was cut back by 5 bases and J by 6 bases. The CDR3 is 11 amino acids. This CDR3 reads CAWGDRGEQYF. In nucleotides, the CDR3 is TGTGCCTGGGGCGACAGGGGCGAGCAGTACTTC. The full variable domain, with the rest looked up from reference TRBV30 and TRBJ2-7, is SQTIHQWPATLVQPVGSPLSLECTVEGTSNPNLYWYRQAAGRGLQLLFYSVGIGQISSEVPQNLSASRPQDRQFILSSKKLLLSDSGFYLCAWGDRGEQYFGPGTRLTVT.

This clone was seen only once. This chain joins TRBV6-1 and TRBJ1-4; possibly TRBD1 for D (6 bases). Deletions cut 6 bases from V and 6 bases from J, with 14 bases between. The CDR3 is 14 amino acids. CDR1 is MNHNS and CDR2 is SASEGT in the germline V gene. The CDR3 nucleotides read TGTGCCAGCAGCCTCGACAGGCAGGATGAAAAACTGTTTTTT. Its protein product is CASSLDRQDEKLFF.

This clone was seen just once. This rearrangement joins TRBV5-6 to TRBJ2-7; D is possibly TRBD1 (6 bases). CDR1 SGHDT and CDR2 YYEEEE come from the germline V gene. The CDR3 is made up of 19 amino acids. V lost 4 bases and J 0 bases, leaving 26 bases between the germline ends. In nucleotides, the CDR3 is TGTGCCAGCAGCATTGCCGGGACAACGAACCTGGGAAACTCCTACGAGCAGTACTTC. This sequence encodes CASSIAGTTNLGNSYEQYF.

CDR3 coding DNA: TGTGCCAGTAGGCCGGGACTAGCGGGAGACAATGAGCAGTTCTTC. Its protein is CASRPGLAGDNEQFF. The rearrangement uses TRBV19 and TRBJ2-1; 14 nucleotides align to TRBD2. V lost 6 bases to trimming and J lost 5 bases; unmatched junction nucleotides: 3. The length of the CDR3 is 15 residues. Germline V gives CDR1 LNHDA, CDR2 SQIVND (reference sequence). The full variable domain, rest sourced from reference TRBV19 and TRBJ2-1, is DGGITQSPKYLFRKEGQNVTLSCEQNLNHDAMYWYRQDPGQGLRLIYYSQIVNDFQKGDIAEGYSVSREKKESFPLTVTSAQKNPTAFYLCASRPGLAGDNEQFFGPGTRLTVL.

The count of this clone is one. The rearrangement links TRBV20-1 to TRBJ2-7; the D gene is possibly TRBD2 (6 bases). The germline V gene encodes CDR1 DFQATT and CDR2 SNEGSKA (reference sequence). This CDR3 contains 9 residues. CDR3 amino acids: CRVGGEQYF. CDR3 DNA sequence: TGCAGGGTGGGGGGCGAGCAGTACTTC.

The V gene is TRBV30, the J gene TRBJ2-5, with 12 bases matching TRBD1. The junction had 16 bases not matched to a gene; V was cut back by 4 bases and J by 7 bases. This CDR3 region has 17 residues. Germline CDR1 reads GTSNPN; CDR2 reads SVGIG (reference sequence). The CDR3 here is CAWNLQPGQGARGTQYF. DNA of the CDR3: TGTGCCTGGAACCTCCAGCCGGGACAGGGGGCGCGGGGGACCCAGTACTTC.

The gene calls are TRBV19 and TRBJ1-6, with 9 positions matching TRBD1. J gave up 7 bases and V 0 bases, and 10 bases lay outside the gene matches. There are 18 residues in the CDR3. Per germline, CDR1 LNHDA and CDR2 SQIVND (reference sequence). CDR3 sequence (DNA): TGTGCCAGTAGTATAGATCCCACCCGACAGGGGGAGAATTCACCCCTCCACTTT. It yields the protein CASSIDPTRQGENSPLHF.

The V gene is TRBV30, the J gene TRBJ2-1; D remains ambiguous. V shed 0 bases and J shed 8 bases, with 8 bases lying between them. Looked up from germline, CDR1 is GTSNPN and CDR2 is SVGIG (reference sequence). CDR3 size: 12 residues. CDR3 sequence reads: CAWSVGGYEQFF. For the CDR3, the DNA is TGTGCCTGGAGTGTAGGCGGCTATGAGCAGTTCTTC.

The chain couples TRBV30 to TRBJ2-2, with TRBD2 matching over 9 bases. The germline gives CDR1 GTSNPN, CDR2 SVGIG (reference sequence). The length of the CDR3 is 15 residues. Trimming at V came to 4 bases and at J to 7 bases, leaving 10 bases not matched to a gene. CDR3 protein: CAWKSSGRIGGELFF. The CDR3 nucleotides are TGTGCCTGGAAATCCAGCGGGAGGATAGGCGGGGAGCTGTTTTTT. Full variable domain (remainder filled in from reference TRBV30 and TRBJ2-2): SQTIHQWPATLVQPVGSPLSLECTVEGTSNPNLYWYRQAAGRGLQLLFYSVGIGQISSEVPQNLSASRPQDRQFILSSKKLLLSDSGFYLCAWKSSGRIGGELFFGEGSRLTVL.

This chain uses TRBV28 with TRBJ1-2; no firm D call. The CDR3 runs to 12 residues. Germline-derived CDR1 and CDR2 are MDHEN and SYDVKM. V dropped 1 base and J dropped 4 bases, with 4 bases sitting between them. CDR3 nucleotide sequence: TGTGCCAGCAGTTTATCAGTCTATGGCTACACCTTC. Protein sequence: CASSLSVYGYTF.

The chain has TRBV18 and TRBJ2-2; 7 bases align to TRBD1. The CDR3 sequence is 16 residues long. Germline CDR1 KGHSH, CDR2 LQKENI. J was trimmed by 3 bases and V by 3 bases; bases with no gene match: 7. The CDR3 is CASSPRQGRDTGELFF. The DNA of the CDR3 is TGTGCCAGCTCACCCAGACAGGGCAGGGACACCGGGGAGCTGTTTTTT. Combining the CDR3 with reference TRBV18 and TRBJ2-2 gives the whole variable domain NAGVMQNPRHLVRRRGQEARLRCSPMKGHSHVYWYRQLPEEGLKFMVYLQKENIIDESGMPKERFSAEFPKEGPSILRIQQVVRGDSAAYFCASSPRQGRDTGELFFGEGSRLTVL.

This rearrangement joins TRBV5-1 to TRBJ2-1; D unresolved. The CDR3 loop spans 14 amino acids. V lost 4 bases and J 9 bases, leaving 17 bases between the germline ends. Germline CDR1 reads SGHRS; CDR2 reads YFSETQ. DNA of the CDR3: TGCGCCAGCAGCGACCAAGGCAGTTCGGGTGAGCAGTTCTTC. It yields the protein CASSDQGSSGEQFF.

V is TRBV9 and J is TRBJ1-4, with D possibly being TRBD1 (5 bases). V gave up 4 bases and J gave up 8 bases, with 18 bases separating them. The CDR3 length is 15 residues. The germline CDR1 and CDR2 sequences are SGDLS and YYNGEE. Here the CDR3 DNA reads TGTGCCAGCAGCCCCGGCCCCCGGGGGGAGGAAAAACTGTTTTTT. Its translation: CASSPGPRGEEKLFF. Supplemented by reference TRBV9 and TRBJ1-4, the full variable domain reads DSGVTQTPKHLITATGQRVTLRCSPRSGDLSVYWYQQSLDQGLQFLIQYYNGEERAKGNILERFSAQQFPDLHSELNLSSLELGDSALYFCASSPGPRGEEKLFFGSGTQLSVL.

The chain has TRBV5-6 and TRBJ2-7, with TRBD1 identical over 10 bases. The CDR3 totals 16 residues. Germline assignment: CDR1 SGHDT and CDR2 YYEEEE. With V trimmed by 0 bases and J by 4 bases, 7 bases remained unmatched. This chain's CDR3 is CASSLGPGQGSYEQYF. The CDR3 nucleotides are TGTGCCAGCAGCTTGGGACCGGGACAGGGGTCTTACGAGCAGTACTTC.